This entry is about one TCR beta chain. This sample is drawn from a study of control samples from healthy donors and cancer patients. Using immunoSEQ multiplex PCR, the repertoire was profiled, and TCRdb retains in-frame clones only, with some absent. The sample gives 90,000 to 100,000 clones, approximately 90% of which show up once; around 3.5% is in the top ten. Trimming took 0 bases from V and 5 from J; bases not matched to a gene: 2. The CDR3 covers 14 residues. Germline CDR1 is MGHRA and CDR2 is YSYEKL. This chain connects TRBV4-1 to TRBJ2-7, with 9 nucleotides matching TRBD1. The origin of this receptor is a woman between 18 and 29 years old in good health. Source material: blood. The chain's CDR3 is CASSQENRGHEQYF. DNA for the CDR3: TGCGCCAGCAGCCAAGAAAACAGGGGGCACGAGCAGTACTTC.